What follows are 5 T cell receptor beta chains derived from one specimen sequenced in a study of blood T cell repertoires in COVID-19. Using immunoSEQ multiplex PCR, the repertoire was profiled, and TCRdb retains in-frame clones only, with some absent. The sample holds tens of thousands of clones, roughly 91% seen once. Sample: peripheral blood. These receptors all stem from a human donor in a cohort sampled during active COVID-19.

The gene calls are TRBV3-1 (or the pseudogene TRBV3-2) and TRBJ2-3; 11 bases line up with TRBD2. The CDR3 spans 17 residues. CDR1 and CDR2 from the germline V gene are LGHDT and YNNKEL (reference sequence). The trim removed 4 bases at V and 3 bases at J, leaving 9 bases unmatched. The CDR3 loop is CASSREPSGRSTDTQYF. CDR3 DNA: TGTGCCAGCAGCCGAGAGCCTAGCGGGAGGTCGACAGATACGCAGTATTTT.

The genes are TRBV10-3 and TRBJ1-5, with 8 bases lining up with TRBD1. V lost 4 bases, J lost 4 bases, and 0 bases stayed unmatched. Germline CDR1 ENHRY, CDR2 SYGVKD. This CDR3 has 13 amino acids. The CDR3 DNA reads TGTGCCATCAGTGGGACAGGGAATCAGCCCCAGCATTTT. Amino acid sequence: CAISGTGNQPQHF.

The chain recombines TRBV10-2 with TRBJ1-2; a weak D match, TRBD1 (6 bases). This CDR3 is 13 amino acids long. Trimming left V 5 bases short and J 6 bases short, with 13 bases between. In germline, CDR1 is WSHSY, CDR2 SAAADI. The chain's CDR3 is CASSFTGLNGYTF. CDR3 DNA sequence: TGCGCCAGCAGTTTTACAGGGTTAAATGGCTACACCTTC.

The chain joins TRBV5-1 to TRBJ2-3; tentative D call: TRBD2 (6 bases). This CDR3 has 14 amino acids. Germline V lookup: CDR1 SGHRS, CDR2 YFSETQ. Trimming left V 2 bases short and J 4 bases short, with 11 bases between. The CDR3 loop reads CASSLRGIPDTQYF. The CDR3 region has the DNA TGCGCCAGCAGCTTACGGGGGATTCCAGATACGCAGTATTTT.

This chain connects TRBV5-1 to TRBJ2-3, with TRBD2 matching 10 bases. Germline V gives CDR1 SGHRS, CDR2 YFSETQ. CDR3 length: 16 residues. After removal of 4 bases from V and 4 bases from J, the junction contained 9 bases not matched to a gene. CDR3 sequence reads: CASSPDLAGVSDTQYF. For the CDR3, the DNA is TGCGCCAGCAGCCCTGATCTAGCGGGAGTTTCAGATACGCAGTATTTT.